This TCR beta chain was captured by sequencing in a study of beta chain features in type 1 diabetes. V lost 2 bases, J lost 1 base, and 6 bases lay in between. The CDR3 is 14 residues long. CDR1 is MNHEY and CDR2 is SMNVEV in the germline V gene (reference sequence). The study reverse transcribed the entire isolated RNA, so it sequenced expressed TCRB transcripts. The repertoire was sequenced with immunoSEQ multiplex PCR; TCRdb's copy has only in-frame clones and lacks some. The profile covers 15,000 to 20,000 clones, with around 46% appearing a single time and 0.43% taken by the ten largest. This chain uses TRBV27 with TRBJ1-5, with no clear D. Input material: stem cell memory CD4+ T cells from blood. This TCR was recovered from a man aged 18 to 30 in good health. The CDR3 DNA is TGTGCCAGCAGTTTAACGGGGAGCAATCAGCCCCAGCATTTT. This codes for CASSLTGSNQPQHF.